A selection of T cell receptor beta chains follows, all from one sample in a study of blood T cell repertoires in COVID-19. The assay was immunoSEQ multiplex PCR, and TCRdb's table has in-frame clones only and misses some. This sample has approximately 63,000 clones, with around 91% found just once. The specimen sequenced was peripheral blood. Every receptor here comes from a human donor in a cohort sampled during active COVID-19. CDR3s include the opening cysteine and the closing phenylalanine or tryptophan. Fields, in order: D gene, V gene, J gene, clone size, CDR3 DNA, CDR3 protein. D genes are given only for firm matches. Size tells how often a clone was seen (once, few, many) or the class of an expanded clone, and some rows leave it out.

-	TRBV4-1	TRBJ1-5	-	TGCGCCAGCAGCCAAGCAGACAGCGACGGAAATCAGCCCCAGCATTTT	CASSQADSDGNQPQHF
TRBD1	TRBV6-5	TRBJ1-1	-	TGTGCCAGCAGTTTCACGGGACAGATGAACACTGAAGCTTTCTTT	CASSFTGQMNTEAFF
-	TRBV19	TRBJ1-1	-	TGTGCCAGTAGTATAATAGCGGACACTACCATGAACACTGAAGCTTTCTTT	CASSIIADTTMNTEAFF
TRBD2	TRBV5-4	TRBJ2-5	-	TGTGCCAGCAGTCGGACTAGCAGCCAAGAGACCCAGTACTTC	CASSRTSSQETQYF
TRBD1	TRBV19	TRBJ2-3	once	TGTGCCAGTAGTGGAGAGAGGGGGACAGGGACGACAGATACGCAGTATTTT	CASSGERGTGTTDTQYF
TRBD2	TRBV14	TRBJ2-1	-	TGTGCCAGCAGCCCCCGGAAAGCGGGGATAGGGTCCTACAATGAGCAGTTCTTC	CASSPRKAGIGSYNEQFF
-	TRBV7-9	TRBJ1-1	-	TGTGCCAGCAGCCCAGATACAGGGCAGGGCACTGAAGCTTTCTTT	CASSPDTGQGTEAFF
-	TRBV6-2/TRBV6-3	TRBJ1-2	-	TGTGCCAGCAGTTCCCAGGGTCTCCCTGGCTACACCTTC	CASSSQGLPGYTF
-	TRBV21-1	TRBJ2-4	-	TGTGCCAGCAGCAGAGTTTGTGTGAGCGGGAGATTGGGTTTAGCCAAAAACATTCAGTACTTC	CASSRVCVSGRLGLAKNIQYF
-	TRBV6-5	TRBJ1-5	once	TGTGCCAGCTGGGGAGAATATCAGCCCCAGCATTTT	CASWGEYQPQHF
-	TRBV19	TRBJ1-1	-	TGTGCCAGTAGTAGACCAGGACTTGAAGCTTTCTTT	CASSRPGLEAFF
TRBD1	TRBV7-9	TRBJ2-1	-	TGTGCCAGCAGCTTAGGCAGGGGGCTTATCTACAATGAGCAGTTCTTC	CASSLGRGLIYNEQFF
TRBD2	TRBV24-1	TRBJ2-1	-	TGTGCCACCAGTGGGGGACTAGCGGCCTTCAATGAGCAGTTCTTC	CATSGGLAAFNEQFF
-	TRBV7-9	TRBJ2-1	once	TGTGCCAGCAGCTTCATTAGCACGAGCTCCTACAATGAGCAGTTCTTC	CASSFISTSSYNEQFF
-	TRBV28	TRBJ2-5	-	TGTGTCAGCAGTTTATCCGACTTCTTACCACTCCCTCAAGAGACCCAGTACTTC	CVSSLSDFLPLPQETQYF
TRBD1	TRBV18	TRBJ1-5	-	TGTGCCAGCTCACGTGACAGGGTTAAACAGCCCCAGCATTTT	CASSRDRVKQPQHF
TRBD2	TRBV7-9	TRBJ2-3	-	TGTGCCAGCAGCTTAGTCTTGGACGGGTTAGCGGGGGGACGGGGGCCCCAGTATTTT	CASSLVLDGLAGGRGPQYF
-	TRBV21-1	TRBJ2-5	-	TGTGCCAGCAGCAGTCAGACAGGGGGGGAAGAGACCCAGTACTTC	CASSSQTGGEETQYF
-	TRBV9	TRBJ1-5	-	TGTGCCAGCAGCGTAGGGGCCGCAGACCATCAGCCCCAGCATTTT	CASSVGAADHQPQHF
TRBD1	TRBV27	TRBJ2-4	-	TGTGCCAGCGCCCGACAGGGTGAAAACATTCAGTACTTC	CASARQGENIQYF
TRBD2	TRBV7-6	TRBJ2-1	once	TGTGCCAGCAGTCCGTGGGGGGGGTCTGGCAATGAGCAGTTCTTC	CASSPWGGSGNEQFF
TRBD1	TRBV5-1	TRBJ2-7	-	TGCGCCAGCAGCTTATACCATTATCGGGGACAGGGTACGTACGAGCAGTACTTC	CASSLYHYRGQGTYEQYF
-	TRBV2	TRBJ1-4	-	TGTGCCAGCAGTGAAGCGCTTCGGGAAATACCCGCAACTAATGAAAAACTGTTTTTT	CASSEALREIPATNEKLFF
TRBD2	TRBV5-1	TRBJ2-7	-	TGCGCCAGCAGCCCATCCGGACTAGCGGGAGGGTTCAACGAGCAGTACTTC	CASSPSGLAGGFNEQYF
-	TRBV24-1	TRBJ2-1	-	TGTGCCACCAGCGCGGAGGGGTATCGCAATGAGCAGTTCTTC	CATSAEGYRNEQFF
TRBD1	TRBV7-2	TRBJ1-1	-	TGTGCCAGCAGCAGGGACAGGGCGAACACTGAAGCTTTCTTT	CASSRDRANTEAFF
TRBD1	TRBV6-5	TRBJ2-5	-	TGTGCCAGCAGTCAACAGGGGAAGACCCAGTACTTC	CASSQQGKTQYF
TRBD1	TRBV2	TRBJ2-2	-	TGTGCCAGCAGGAGACCAACAGGGGTAACCGGGGAGCTGTTTTTT	CASRRPTGVTGELFF
-	TRBV6-5	TRBJ2-5	once	TGTGCCAGCAGTTCTGCCGGGGTAGAGACCCAGTACTTC	CASSSAGVETQYF
TRBD2	TRBV12-5	TRBJ2-2	-	TGTGCTAGTGGTTTGGAAAATCTAGCGGGGGGGCCCGGGGAGCTGTTTTTT	CASGLENLAGGPGELFF
-	TRBV7-3	TRBJ2-2	-	TGTGCCAGCAGAGCGGGTGGTGGCACCGGGGAGCTGTTTTTT	CASRAGGGTGELFF
TRBD2	TRBV19	TRBJ2-1	-	TGTGCCAGTAGTAGAACTAGCGGGGGAAGCTCCTACAATGAGCAGTTCTTC	CASSRTSGGSSYNEQFF
TRBD2	TRBV5-4	TRBJ2-5	-	TGTGCCAGCAGCCCTTTAGCGGGGGGGGAGACCCAGTACTTC	CASSPLAGGETQYF
-	TRBV6-5	TRBJ2-5	-	TGTGCCAGCAGACCCAGGGGTGGGGAGACCCAGTACTTC	CASRPRGGETQYF
-	TRBV4-3	TRBJ2-1	-	TGCGCCAGCAGCCAAGATAAGAGGACAGCGAATACCTACAATGAGCAGTTCTTC	CASSQDKRTANTYNEQFF
-	TRBV7-6	TRBJ1-5	-	TGTGCCAGCAGCTTAGGGGGCTATAGCAATCAGCCCCAGCATTTT	CASSLGGYSNQPQHF
-	TRBV6-5	TRBJ2-3	-	TGTGCCAGCAGTTTACAATACACAGATACGCAGTATTTT	CASSLQYTDTQYF
TRBD2	TRBV19	TRBJ2-5	-	TGTGCCAGTAGTATAGATCAAGCGGGGCAAGAGACCCAGTACTTC	CASSIDQAGQETQYF
-	TRBV7-2	TRBJ2-5	-	TGTGCCAGCAGCTCGCAGTTCGGGGGTGTAGAGACCCAGTACTTC	CASSSQFGGVETQYF
-	TRBV30	TRBJ1-5	-	TGTGCCTGGAGTGGTAGTGGAGATCAGCCCCAGCATTTT	CAWSGSGDQPQHF
TRBD2	TRBV11-1	TRBJ2-1	-	TGTGCCAGCAGCTTTAGCGGGAGCCTCCGCAATGAGCAGTTCTTC	CASSFSGSLRNEQFF
-	TRBV5-4	TRBJ1-5	-	TGTGCCAGCAGCGCGGGGGGAGGTCAGCCCCAGCATTTT	CASSAGGGQPQHF
TRBD2	TRBV7-3	TRBJ2-1	-	TGTGCCAGCAGCCTCGGACTAGCTAATGAGCAGTTCTTC	CASSLGLANEQFF